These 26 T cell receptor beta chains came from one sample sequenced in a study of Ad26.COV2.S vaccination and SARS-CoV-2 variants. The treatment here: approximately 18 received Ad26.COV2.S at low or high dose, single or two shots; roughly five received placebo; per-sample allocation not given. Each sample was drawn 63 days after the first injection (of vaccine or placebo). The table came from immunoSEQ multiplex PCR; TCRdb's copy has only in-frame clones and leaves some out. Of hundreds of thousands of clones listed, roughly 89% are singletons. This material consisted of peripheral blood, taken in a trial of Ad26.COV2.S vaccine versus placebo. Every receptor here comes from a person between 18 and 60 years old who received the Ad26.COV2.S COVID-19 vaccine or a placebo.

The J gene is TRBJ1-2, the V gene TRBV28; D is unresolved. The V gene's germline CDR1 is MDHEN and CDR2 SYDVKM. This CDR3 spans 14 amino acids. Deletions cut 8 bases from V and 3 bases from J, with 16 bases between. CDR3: CASLPGWSYYGYTF. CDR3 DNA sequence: TGTGCCAGCCTCCCAGGATGGTCCTACTATGGCTACACCTTC.

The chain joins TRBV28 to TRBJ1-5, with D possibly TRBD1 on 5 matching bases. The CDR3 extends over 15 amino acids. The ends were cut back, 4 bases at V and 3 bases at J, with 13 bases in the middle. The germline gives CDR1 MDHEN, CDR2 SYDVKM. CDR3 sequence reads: CASSSPGETNQPQHF. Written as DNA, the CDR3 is TGTGCCAGCAGTTCTCCGGGGGAGACCAATCAGCCCCAGCATTTT.

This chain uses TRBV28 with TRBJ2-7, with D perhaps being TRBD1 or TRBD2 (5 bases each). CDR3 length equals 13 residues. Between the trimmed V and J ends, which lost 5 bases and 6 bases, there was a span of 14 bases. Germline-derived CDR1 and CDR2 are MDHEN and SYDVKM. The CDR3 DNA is TGTGCCAGCAGTATCGGGACGGACCGCGAGCAGTACTTC. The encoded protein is CASSIGTDREQYF.

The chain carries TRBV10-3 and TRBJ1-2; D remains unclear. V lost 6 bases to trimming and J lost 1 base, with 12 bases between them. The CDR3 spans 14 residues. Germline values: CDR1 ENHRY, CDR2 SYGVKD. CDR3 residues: CAIRGEVFNYGYTF. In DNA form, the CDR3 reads TGTGCCATCAGAGGAGAAGTCTTTAACTATGGCTACACCTTC.

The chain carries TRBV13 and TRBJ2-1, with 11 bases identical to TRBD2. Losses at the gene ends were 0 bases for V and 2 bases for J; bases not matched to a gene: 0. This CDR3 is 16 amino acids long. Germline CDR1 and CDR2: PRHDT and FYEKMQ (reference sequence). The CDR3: CASSLGTSGAYNEQFF. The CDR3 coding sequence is TGTGCCAGCAGCTTAGGGACTAGCGGGGCCTACAATGAGCAGTTCTTC. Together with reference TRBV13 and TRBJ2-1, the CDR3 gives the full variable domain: AAGVIQSPRHLIKEKRETATLKCYPIPRHDTVYWYQQGPGQDPQFLISFYEKMQSDKGSIPDRFSAQQFSDYHSELNMSSLELGDSALYFCASSLGTSGAYNEQFFGPGTRLTVL.

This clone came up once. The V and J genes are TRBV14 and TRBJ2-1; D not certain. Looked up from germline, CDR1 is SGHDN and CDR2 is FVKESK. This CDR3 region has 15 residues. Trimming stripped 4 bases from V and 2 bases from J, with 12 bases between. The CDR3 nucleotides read TGTGCCAGCAGCCTTCTGTGGGATGCCTACAATGAGCAGTTCTTC. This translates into CASSLLWDAYNEQFF.

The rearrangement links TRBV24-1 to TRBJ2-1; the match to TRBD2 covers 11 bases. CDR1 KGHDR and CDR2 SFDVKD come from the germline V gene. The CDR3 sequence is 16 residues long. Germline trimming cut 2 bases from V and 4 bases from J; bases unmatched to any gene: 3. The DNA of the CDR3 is TGTGCCACCAGTGATTCGGGACTAGCGGTTTACAATGAGCAGTTCTTC. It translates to CATSDSGLAVYNEQFF.

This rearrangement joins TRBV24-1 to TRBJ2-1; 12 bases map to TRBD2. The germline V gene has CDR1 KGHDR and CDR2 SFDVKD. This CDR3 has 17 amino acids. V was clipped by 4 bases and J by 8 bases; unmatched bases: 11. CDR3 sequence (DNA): TGTGCCACCAGTGACCCGTCGACTAGCGGGGGTTTGGATGAGCAGTTCTTC. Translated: CATSDPSTSGGLDEQFF.

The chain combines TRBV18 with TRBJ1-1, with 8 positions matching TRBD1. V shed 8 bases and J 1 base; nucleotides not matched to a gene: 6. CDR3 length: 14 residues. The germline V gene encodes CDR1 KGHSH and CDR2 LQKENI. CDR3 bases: TGTGCCAGCCAGGGGGCCCTTGGGAACACTGAAGCTTTCTTT. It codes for CASQGALGNTEAFF.

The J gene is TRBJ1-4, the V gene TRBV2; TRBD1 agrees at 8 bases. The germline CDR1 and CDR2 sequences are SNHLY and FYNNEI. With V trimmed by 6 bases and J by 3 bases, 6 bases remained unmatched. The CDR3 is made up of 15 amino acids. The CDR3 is CASSAQGAANEKLFF. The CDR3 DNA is TGTGCCAGCAGCGCCCAGGGGGCAGCTAATGAAAAACTGTTTTTT.

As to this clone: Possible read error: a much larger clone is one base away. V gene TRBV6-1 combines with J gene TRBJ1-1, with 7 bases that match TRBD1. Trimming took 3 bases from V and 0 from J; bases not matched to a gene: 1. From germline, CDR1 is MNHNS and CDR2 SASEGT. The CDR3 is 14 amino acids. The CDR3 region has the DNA TGTGCCAGCAGTGACAGGGGGTTGAACACTGAAGCTTTCTTT. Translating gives CASSDRGLNTEAFF.

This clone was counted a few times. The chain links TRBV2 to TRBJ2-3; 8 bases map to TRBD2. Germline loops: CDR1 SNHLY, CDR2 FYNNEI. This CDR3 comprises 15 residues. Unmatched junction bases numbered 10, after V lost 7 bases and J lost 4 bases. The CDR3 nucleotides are TGTGCCAGCAAGAGGATAAGCGGGAGTTCAGATACGCAGTATTTT. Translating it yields CASKRISGSSDTQYF. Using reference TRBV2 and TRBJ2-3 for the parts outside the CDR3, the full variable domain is EPEVTQTPSHQVTQMGQEVILRCVPISNHLYFYWYRQILGQKVEFLVSFYNNEISEKSEIFDDQFSVERPDGSNFTLKIRSTKLEDSAMYFCASKRISGSSDTQYFGPGTRLTVL.

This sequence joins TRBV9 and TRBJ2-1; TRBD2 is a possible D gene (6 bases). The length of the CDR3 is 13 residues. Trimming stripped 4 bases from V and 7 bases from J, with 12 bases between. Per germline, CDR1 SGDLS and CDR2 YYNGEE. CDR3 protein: CASSFTSRNEQFF. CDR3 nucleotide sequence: TGTGCCAGCAGCTTCACTAGCCGGAATGAGCAGTTCTTC.

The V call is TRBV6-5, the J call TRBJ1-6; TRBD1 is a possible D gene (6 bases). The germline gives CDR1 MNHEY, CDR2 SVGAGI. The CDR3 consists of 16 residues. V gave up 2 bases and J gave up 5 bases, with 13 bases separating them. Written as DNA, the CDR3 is TGTGCCAGCAGTTACAATGGACAGATTAATAATTCACCCCTCCACTTT. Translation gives CASSYNGQINNSPLHF.

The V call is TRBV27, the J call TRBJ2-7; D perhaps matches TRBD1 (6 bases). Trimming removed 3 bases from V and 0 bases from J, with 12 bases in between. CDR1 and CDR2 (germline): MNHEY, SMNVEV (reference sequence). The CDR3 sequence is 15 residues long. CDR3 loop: CASSLSSGDSYEQYF. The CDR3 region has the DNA TGTGCCAGCAGTTTGAGCTCAGGGGACTCCTACGAGCAGTACTTC.

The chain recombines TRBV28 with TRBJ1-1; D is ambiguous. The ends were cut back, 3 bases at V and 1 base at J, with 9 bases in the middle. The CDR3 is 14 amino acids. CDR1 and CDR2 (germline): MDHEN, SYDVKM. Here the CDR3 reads CASSLYGQNTEAFF. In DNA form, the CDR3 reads TGTGCCAGCAGTTTGTACGGCCAGAACACTGAAGCTTTCTTT.

The CDR3 reads CASSTSGYTNIQYF. The CDR3 DNA follows: TGTGCCAGTAGTACCTCAGGGTATACAAACATTCAGTACTTC. The genes are TRBV19 and TRBJ2-4, with D possibly being TRBD1 (5 bases). V was cut by 4 bases and J by 6 bases, with 13 bases left in between. The germline V gene has CDR1 LNHDA and CDR2 SQIVND (reference sequence). The CDR3 runs to 14 residues.

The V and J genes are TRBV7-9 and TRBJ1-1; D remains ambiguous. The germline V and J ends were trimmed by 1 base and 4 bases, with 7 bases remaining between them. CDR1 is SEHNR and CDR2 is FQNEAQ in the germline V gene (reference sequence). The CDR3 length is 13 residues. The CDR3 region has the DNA TGTGCCAGCAGCTTAGTGGGCGCCACTGAAGCTTTCTTT. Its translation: CASSLVGATEAFF. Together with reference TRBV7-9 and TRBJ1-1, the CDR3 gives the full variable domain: DTGVSQNPRHKITKRGQNVTFRCDPISEHNRLYWYRQTLGQGPEFLTYFQNEAQLEKSRLLSDRFSAERPKGSFSTLEIQRTEQGDSAMYLCASSLVGATEAFFGQGTRLTVV.

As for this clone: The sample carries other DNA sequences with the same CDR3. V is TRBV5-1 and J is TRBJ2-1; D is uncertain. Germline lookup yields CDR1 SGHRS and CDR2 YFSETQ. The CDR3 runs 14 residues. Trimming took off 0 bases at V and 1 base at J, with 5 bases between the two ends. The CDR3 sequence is CASSLGQSYNEQFF. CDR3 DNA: TGCGCCAGCAGCTTGGGTCAGTCCTACAATGAGCAGTTCTTC. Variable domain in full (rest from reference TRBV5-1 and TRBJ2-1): KAGVTQTPRYLIKTRGQQVTLSCSPISGHRSVSWYQQTPGQGLQFLFEYFSETQRNKGNFPGRFSGRQFSNSRSEMNVSTLELGDSALYLCASSLGQSYNEQFFGPGTRLTVL.

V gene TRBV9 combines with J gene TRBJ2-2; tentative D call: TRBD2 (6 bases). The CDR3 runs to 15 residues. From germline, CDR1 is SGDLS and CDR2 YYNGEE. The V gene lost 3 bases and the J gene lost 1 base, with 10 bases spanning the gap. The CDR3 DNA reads TGTGCCAGCAGCGAACGGGACTGGAACACCGGGGAGCTGTTTTTT. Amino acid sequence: CASSERDWNTGELFF.

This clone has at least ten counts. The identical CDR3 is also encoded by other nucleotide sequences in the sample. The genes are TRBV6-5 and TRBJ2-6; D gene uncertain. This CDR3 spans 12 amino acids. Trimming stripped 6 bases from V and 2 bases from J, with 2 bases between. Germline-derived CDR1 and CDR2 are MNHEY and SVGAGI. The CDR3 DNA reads TGTGCCAGCAGGACTGGGGCCAACGTCCTGACTTTC. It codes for CASRTGANVLTF.

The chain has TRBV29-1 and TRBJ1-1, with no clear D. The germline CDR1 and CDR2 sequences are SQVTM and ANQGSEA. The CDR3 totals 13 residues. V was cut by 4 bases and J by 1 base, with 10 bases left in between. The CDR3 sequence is CSVVRASNTEAFF. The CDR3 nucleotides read TGCAGCGTTGTTCGGGCCTCGAACACTGAAGCTTTCTTT.

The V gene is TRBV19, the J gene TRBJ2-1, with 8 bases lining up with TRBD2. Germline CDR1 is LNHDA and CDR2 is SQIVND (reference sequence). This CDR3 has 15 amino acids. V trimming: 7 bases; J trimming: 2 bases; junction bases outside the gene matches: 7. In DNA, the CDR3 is TGTGCCAGTACCCTAAGACTAGCGCCCTACAATGAGCAGTTCTTC. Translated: CASTLRLAPYNEQFF.

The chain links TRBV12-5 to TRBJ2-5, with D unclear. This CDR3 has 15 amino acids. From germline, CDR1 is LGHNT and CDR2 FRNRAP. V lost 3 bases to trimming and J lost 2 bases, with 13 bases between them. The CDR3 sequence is CASGLGYSGQETQYF. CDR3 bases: TGTGCTAGTGGTTTAGGATATTCTGGGCAAGAGACCCAGTACTTC.

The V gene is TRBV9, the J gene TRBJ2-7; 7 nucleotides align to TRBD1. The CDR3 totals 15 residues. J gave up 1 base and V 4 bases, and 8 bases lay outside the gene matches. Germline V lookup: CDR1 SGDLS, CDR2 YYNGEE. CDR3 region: CASSSGAGGSYEQYF. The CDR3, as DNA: TGTGCCAGCAGCAGTGGGGCAGGGGGTTCCTACGAGCAGTACTTC.

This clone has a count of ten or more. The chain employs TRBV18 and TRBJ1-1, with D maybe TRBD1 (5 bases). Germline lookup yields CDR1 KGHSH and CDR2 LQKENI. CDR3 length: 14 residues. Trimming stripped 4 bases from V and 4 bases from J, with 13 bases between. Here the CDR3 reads CASSRSDSSTEAFF. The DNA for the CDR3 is TGTGCCAGCTCACGCTCCGACAGCTCCACTGAAGCTTTCTTT.